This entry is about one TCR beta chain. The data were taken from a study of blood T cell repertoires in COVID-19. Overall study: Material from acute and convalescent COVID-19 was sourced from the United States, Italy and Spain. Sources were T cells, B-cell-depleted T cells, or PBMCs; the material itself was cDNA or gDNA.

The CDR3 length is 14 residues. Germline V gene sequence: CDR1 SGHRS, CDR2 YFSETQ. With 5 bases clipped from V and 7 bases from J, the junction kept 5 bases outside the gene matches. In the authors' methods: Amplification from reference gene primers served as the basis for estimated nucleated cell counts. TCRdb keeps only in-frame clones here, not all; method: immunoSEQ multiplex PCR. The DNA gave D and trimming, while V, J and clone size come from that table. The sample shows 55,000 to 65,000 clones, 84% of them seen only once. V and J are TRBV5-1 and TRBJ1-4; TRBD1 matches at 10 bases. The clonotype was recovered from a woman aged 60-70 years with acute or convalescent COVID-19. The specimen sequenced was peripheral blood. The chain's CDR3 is CASRLGTGVEKLFF. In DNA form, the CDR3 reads TGCGCCAGCAGGCTCGGGACAGGGGTTGAAAAACTGTTTTTT.